A single sample is the source of the 15 T cell receptor beta chains below, sequenced in a study of T cells after yellow fever vaccination. TCRdb independently ran MiXCR on the 5' RACE reads; one entry per CDR3 protein. This sample yields 100,000 to 150,000 distinct CDR3 sequences, of which 7.4% are seen a single time; just under 2.5% belongs to the top ten. Material: CD4+ T cells sorted from PBMCs, obtained 10 to 11 days after the first yellow fever vaccination. The receptors were gathered from a man aged 18-30 years who received the YFV17D yellow fever vaccine.

This clonotype was found a few times. V and J are TRBV5-1 and TRBJ2-3, with 10 bases identical to TRBD2. Germline values: CDR1 SGHRS, CDR2 YFSETQ. The CDR3 covers 17 residues. V dropped 4 bases and J dropped 0; count of bases not matched to a gene: 8. The CDR3 sequence: CASSPHMTSGSTDTQYF. DNA for the CDR3: TGCGCCAGCAGCCCCCATATGACTAGCGGGAGCACAGATACGCAGTATTTT.

This clonotype has ten or more counts. The chain carries TRBV27 and TRBJ2-3, with TRBD1 identical over 9 bases. The germline gives CDR1 MNHEY, CDR2 SMNVEV (reference sequence). Trimming took 4 bases from V and 4 from J; bases not matched to a gene: 3. CDR3 length: 14 residues. CDR3 amino acids: CASSSRTGADTQYF. CDR3 nucleotide sequence: TGTGCCAGCAGTTCCAGGACAGGGGCAGATACGCAGTATTTT.

This clonotype has more than one count but fewer than ten. The chain has TRBV18 and TRBJ1-4, with a tentative D call TRBD1 (5 bases). V lost 2 bases to trimming and J lost 5 bases, with 15 bases between them. This CDR3 is 16 amino acids long. CDR1 and CDR2 from the germline V gene are KGHSH and LQKENI. This chain's CDR3 is CASSPGPGGVNEKLFF. The CDR3 coding sequence is TGTGCCAGCTCACCAGGACCGGGGGGAGTAAATGAAAAACTGTTTTTT.

This clonotype appeared many times. The V call is TRBV7-9, the J call TRBJ2-7; TRBD1 matches at 8 bases. Germline V lookup: CDR1 SEHNR, CDR2 FQNEAQ (reference sequence). The CDR3 extends over 14 amino acids. J gave up 2 bases and V 6 bases, and 6 bases lay outside the gene matches. The CDR3 sequence: CASSRPQGAYEQYF. DNA for the CDR3: TGTGCCAGCAGTCGACCACAGGGGGCCTACGAGCAGTACTTC. Supplemented by reference TRBV7-9 and TRBJ2-7, the full variable domain reads DTGVSQNPRHKITKRGQNVTFRCDPISEHNRLYWYRQTLGQGPEFLTYFQNEAQLEKSRLLSDRFSAERPKGSFSTLEIQRTEQGDSAMYLCASSRPQGAYEQYFGPGTRLTVT.

This clonotype was seen at least ten times. The chain employs TRBV4-1 and TRBJ2-4; D is undetermined. Trimming left V 0 bases short and J 0 bases short, with 15 bases between. This CDR3 is built from 18 residues. Germline lookup yields CDR1 MGHRA and CDR2 YSYEKL. The CDR3 loop reads CASSQEEQLIRAKNIQYF. The CDR3 DNA is TGCGCCAGCAGCCAAGAGGAACAGTTAATACGAGCCAAAAACATTCAGTACTTC.

A word on this clonotype: This may stem from a read error, because a much larger clone lies one nucleotide away. The chain recombines TRBV2 with TRBJ2-3; 7 bases line up with TRBD1. CDR1 and CDR2 (germline): SNHLY, FYNNEI. The CDR3 runs to 12 residues. The CDR3 DNA is TGTGTCAGCAGGGGGAGAACGGGTACGCAGTATTTT. It yields the protein CVSRGRTGTQYF.

CDR3 amino acids: CATSDSGPKGKLFF. Written as DNA, the CDR3 is TGTGCCACCAGTGACTCCGGACCAAAGGGGAAACTGTTTTTT. The V and J genes are TRBV24-1 and TRBJ1-4; D perhaps matches TRBD1 (5 bases). Trimming removed 4 bases from V and 11 bases from J, with 16 bases in between. The germline gives CDR1 KGHDR, CDR2 SFDVKD. The CDR3 has 14 amino acids.

This clonotype was observed many times. The chain combines TRBV12-3 or TRBV12-4 with TRBJ2-3; tentatively, D is TRBD1 (5 bases). V lost 3 bases, J lost 7 bases, and 20 bases lay in between. This CDR3 has 16 residues. This CDR3 reads CASSLGPDQVKYTQYF. The CDR3 region has the DNA TGTGCCAGCAGTTTGGGGCCGGACCAAGTCAAGTATACGCAGTATTTT.

V and J are TRBV4-3 and TRBJ2-1, with TRBD2 identical over 9 bases. The ends lost 1 base at V and 8 bases at J; junction bases unmatched: 6. Germline-derived CDR1 and CDR2 are LGHNA and YSLEER. The CDR3 runs to 15 residues. CDR3: CASSQGGGGGDEQFF. In DNA, the CDR3 is TGCGCCAGCAGCCAAGGGGGCGGCGGGGGGGATGAGCAGTTCTTC.

This clonotype was found a few times. The rearrangement uses TRBV5-1 and TRBJ1-2; no firm D call. V was pared by 4 bases and J by 4 bases, with 20 bases between. The CDR3 sequence is 16 residues long. Per germline, CDR1 SGHRS and CDR2 YFSETQ. This CDR3 is CASSTRTGSGVYGYTF. The CDR3 DNA follows: TGCGCCAGCAGCACAAGGACGGGCTCTGGAGTCTATGGCTACACCTTC.

This clonotype was detected ten times or more. The CDR3 DNA follows: TGTGCCAGCACTAACCGGGACAGGGGGAATTCACCCCTCCACTTT. Residues: CASTNRDRGNSPLHF. The chain employs TRBV12-3 or TRBV12-4 and TRBJ1-6; TRBD1 matches at 11 bases. J gave up 7 bases and V 7 bases, and 6 bases lay outside the gene matches. CDR3 length equals 15 residues.

This chain links TRBV7-3 with TRBJ2-3; 13 nucleotides agree with TRBD2. CDR1 is SGHTA, CDR2 FQGTGA, per germline. After removal of 4 bases from V and 1 base from J, the junction contained 5 bases not matched to a gene. CDR3 length: 17 amino acids. The CDR3: CASSSGGLAGGTDTQYF. CDR3 bases: TGTGCCAGCAGCTCGGGAGGACTAGCGGGGGGCACAGATACGCAGTATTTT.

This clonotype turned up a few times. This rearrangement joins TRBV10-1 to TRBJ2-3, with D possibly called TRBD1 or TRBD2 (5 bases each). Germline V gives CDR1 WNHNN, CDR2 SYGVQD (reference sequence). The CDR3 loop spans 15 amino acids. The V end lost 2 bases, the J end lost 2 bases, and 11 bases lay between the germline ends. The CDR3 sequence: CASSENGAHTDTQYF. The CDR3 DNA follows: TGCGCCAGCAGTGAGAACGGGGCACACACAGATACGCAGTATTTT.

This clonotype was seen many times. The chain recombines TRBV5-1 with TRBJ2-5; D gene ambiguous. The V end was cut by 0 bases, the J end by 1 base, with 7 bases between. Germline lookup yields CDR1 SGHRS and CDR2 YFSETQ. The CDR3 length is 14 residues. This chain's CDR3 is CASSLDFPQETQYF. The DNA for the CDR3 is TGCGCCAGCAGCTTGGACTTTCCCCAAGAGACCCAGTACTTC. The entire variable domain, with the rest obtained from reference TRBV5-1 and TRBJ2-5, is as follows: KAGVTQTPRYLIKTRGQQVTLSCSPISGHRSVSWYQQTPGQGLQFLFEYFSETQRNKGNFPGRFSGRQFSNSRSEMNVSTLELGDSALYLCASSLDFPQETQYFGPGTRLLVL.

This clonotype was detected ten times or more. V is TRBV4-3 and J is TRBJ1-2; D is unresolved. V gave up 0 bases and J gave up 3 bases, with 8 bases separating them. This CDR3 has 14 residues. Germline V CDR1 and CDR2: LGHNA, YSLEER. In nucleotides, the CDR3 is TGCGCCAGCAGCCAAGAAGCGGGGTACTATGGCTACACCTTC. It translates to CASSQEAGYYGYTF.